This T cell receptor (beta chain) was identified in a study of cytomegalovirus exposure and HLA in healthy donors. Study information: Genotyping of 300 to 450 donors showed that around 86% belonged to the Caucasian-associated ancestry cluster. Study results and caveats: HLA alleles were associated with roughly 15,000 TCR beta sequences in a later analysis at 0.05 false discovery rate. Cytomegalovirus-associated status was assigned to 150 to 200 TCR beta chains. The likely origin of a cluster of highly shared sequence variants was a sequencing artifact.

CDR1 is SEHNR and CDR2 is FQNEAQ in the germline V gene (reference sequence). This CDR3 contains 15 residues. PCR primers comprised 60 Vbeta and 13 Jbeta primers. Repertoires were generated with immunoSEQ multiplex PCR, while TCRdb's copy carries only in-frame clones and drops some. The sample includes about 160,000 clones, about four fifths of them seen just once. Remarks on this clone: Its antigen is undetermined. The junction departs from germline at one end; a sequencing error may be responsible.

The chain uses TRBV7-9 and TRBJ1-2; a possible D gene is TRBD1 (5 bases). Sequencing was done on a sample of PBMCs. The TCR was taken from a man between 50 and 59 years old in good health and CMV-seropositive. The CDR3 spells CSSSLAGGGNYGYTF. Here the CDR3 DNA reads TGTTCCAGCAGCTTAGCAGGCGGGGGAAACTATGGCTACACCTTC. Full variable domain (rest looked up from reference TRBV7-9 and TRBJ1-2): DTGVSQNPRHKITKRGQNVTFRCDPISEHNRLYWYRQTLGQGPEFLTYFQNEAQLEKSRLLSDRFSAERPKGSFSTLEIQRTEQGDSAMYLCSSSLAGGGNYGYTFGSGTRLTVV.